This TCR beta chain was identified during a study of OX40 agonist ivuxolimab in advanced cancers. Findings and caveats of the study: More expanded clones were found, on average, in CD8+ than in CD4+ T cells.

TCRdb keeps only in-frame clones here, not all; method: immunoSEQ multiplex PCR. The sample yields 50,000 to 65,000 clones, roughly 89% seen once. In regard to this clone: Its target is not known. This may be a read error: a much more frequent sequence differs by one nucleotide.

This specimen consisted of CD4+ or CD8+ T cells sorted from blood, obtained in a trial of the OX40 agonist ivuxolimab. This TCR came from an adult with an advanced solid tumor such as melanoma, head and neck, liver or kidney cancer.

The CDR3 DNA reads TGTGCCAGCAGCTTAAATAGCAATCAGCCCCAGCATTTT. This encodes CASSLNSNQPQHF. V usage is TRBV11-2 and J usage is TRBJ1-5; no firm D call. Trimming removed 2 bases at V and 0 bases at J, with 2 bases between. Germline CDR1 reads SGHAT; CDR2 reads FQNNGV. The CDR3 consists of 13 residues.